The sequence of this T cell receptor beta chain was determined in a study of T cell responses to AZD1222 COVID-19 vaccine. The repertoire was sequenced with immunoSEQ multiplex PCR; TCRdb's copy has only in-frame clones and lacks some. The sample lists 150,000 to 200,000 clones; approximately 94% were seen once. The ends were cut back, 2 bases at V and 3 bases at J, with 16 bases in the middle. Germline CDR1 is KGHSH and CDR2 is LQKENI. This CDR3 has 16 residues. The receptor was isolated from an adult in good health. The chain links TRBV18 to TRBJ1-2; D remains ambiguous. The sequenced sample was peripheral blood, obtained on day 0 of AZD1222 vaccination. CDR3: CASSPEDDVHYYGYTF. In DNA form, the CDR3 reads TGTGCCAGCTCACCAGAAGACGACGTCCACTACTATGGCTACACCTTC.